Listed here are 29 T cell receptor beta chains from one sample, sequenced in a study of CD8+ T cells in alopecia areata. cDNA reverse transcribed from extracted RNA served as the sequencing template. Sequencing was performed with immunoSEQ multiplex PCR; in TCRdb, only in-frame clones are kept and a portion is missing. Of 150,000 to 200,000 clones in the sample, about 63% were seen once. The input for sequencing was CD4+ T cells sorted from blood, taken at week 0. The source of these receptors is a human donor with alopecia areata.

The V gene is TRBV29-1, the J gene TRBJ1-2; weak D call: TRBD1 (5 bases). Trimming left V 3 bases short and J 4 bases short, with 9 bases between. The germline V gene encodes CDR1 SQVTM and CDR2 ANQGSEA. The CDR3 extends over 12 amino acids. The CDR3 DNA is TGCAGCGTTGAGCAGGGAGGCTATGGCTACACCTTC. This translates into CSVEQGGYGYTF.

V usage is TRBV4-1 and J usage is TRBJ1-6, with 10 nucleotides matching TRBD1. The germline V gene has CDR1 MGHRA and CDR2 YSYEKL. There are 18 residues in the CDR3. V shed 0 bases, J shed 9 bases, and the junction held 11 bases outside the gene matches. The CDR3 region has the DNA TGCGCCAGCAGCCAAGACGTCAGGACAGGGGGTTTTCGTTCACCCCTCCACTTT. Translating it yields CASSQDVRTGGFRSPLHF.

This chain's CDR3 is CSVGNRQGGWETQYF. The CDR3 coding sequence is TGCAGCGTTGGGAATCGACAGGGAGGTTGGGAGACCCAGTACTTC. The gene calls are TRBV29-1 and TRBJ2-5; possible D gene TRBD1, 7 bases. This CDR3 region has 15 residues. V was shortened by 4 bases and J by 5 bases, with 20 bases between the two germline ends. Germline loops: CDR1 SQVTM, CDR2 ANQGSEA.

This clone has only a few counts. The chain has TRBV29-1 and TRBJ2-3; D may be TRBD2 (5 bases). V shed 5 bases and J shed 6 bases, with 18 bases lying between them. Per germline, CDR1 SQVTM and CDR2 ANQGSEA. This CDR3 region has 14 residues. The DNA of the CDR3 is TGCAGCGTTCGGCCCCTGCGGGCTCCGGATACGCAGTATTTT. This translates into CSVRPLRAPDTQYF.

The rearrangement joins TRBV10-3 to TRBJ2-3, with D possibly matching TRBD2 (6 bases). Per the germline V gene, CDR1 is ENHRY and CDR2 is SYGVKD. The V gene lost 7 bases and the J gene lost 3 bases, with 11 bases spanning the gap. The CDR3 sequence is 13 residues long. This CDR3 is CAITSGTTDTQYF. The DNA for the CDR3 is TGTGCCATCACCTCCGGGACTACAGATACGCAGTATTTT.

About this clone itself: This same CDR3 is encoded by further DNA sequences in the sample. The gene calls are TRBV29-1 and TRBJ2-1, with D maybe TRBD2 (6 bases). Trimming took off 0 bases at V and 7 bases at J, with 7 bases between the two ends. The germline gives CDR1 SQVTM, CDR2 ANQGSEA. This CDR3 contains 12 residues. The CDR3 here is CSVEEGGNEQFF. The DNA for the CDR3 is TGCAGCGTTGAAGAGGGGGGTAATGAGCAGTTCTTC.

This clone was seen a handful of times. The chain uses TRBV30 and TRBJ1-5; D is ambiguous. V was trimmed by 0 bases and J by 9 bases, leaving 9 bases between them. Germline CDR1 and CDR2: GTSNPN and SVGIG (reference sequence). The CDR3 runs to 12 residues. CDR3 coding DNA: TGTGCCTGGAGTGTGGTCCCTGGGCCCCAGCATTTT. This gives the protein CAWSVVPGPQHF.

This rearrangement joins TRBV5-1 to TRBJ2-7; D may be TRBD2 (5 bases). The CDR3 extends over 12 amino acids. Germline CDR1 is SGHRS and CDR2 is YFSETQ. Trimming removed 2 bases from V and 3 bases from J, with 6 bases in between. CDR3 nucleotides: TGCGCCAGCAGCTTAGACTACTACGAGCAGTACTTC. The encoded protein is CASSLDYYEQYF.

The sample holds a few counts of this clone. The rearrangement joins TRBV29-1 to TRBJ1-2; TRBD1 aligns across 7 bases. Germline CDR1 SQVTM, CDR2 ANQGSEA. Trimming at V came to 7 bases and at J to 3 bases, leaving 5 bases not matched to a gene. CDR3 size: 12 residues. The CDR3 here is CSASGTDYGYTF. The CDR3 coding sequence is TGCAGCGCTTCCGGGACAGACTATGGCTACACCTTC.

The CDR3 DNA reads as TGTGCCACCAGCAGAGAGGCAGGGGCCTCCTACGAGCAGTACTTC. Its protein product is CATSREAGASYEQYF. This rearrangement joins TRBV15 to TRBJ2-7; tentatively, D is TRBD1 (6 bases). Germline V gene lookup returns CDR1 LNHNV and CDR2 YYDKDF (reference sequence). Trimming took 0 bases from V and 0 from J, leaving 9 bases between them. This CDR3 has 15 residues.

The V and J genes are TRBV6-5 and TRBJ2-7, with D possibly matching TRBD2 (5 bases). The germline CDR1 and CDR2 sequences are MNHEY and SVGAGI. V was clipped by 6 bases and J by 5 bases, with 20 bases between them. This CDR3 has 15 amino acids. The CDR3, as DNA: TGTGCCAGCAGCCCACTTTCGTGGGAGTCCCACGAGCAGTACTTC. Residues: CASSPLSWESHEQYF.

This sequence joins TRBV6-1 and TRBJ1-1; no clear D gene. The V gene lost 7 bases and the J gene lost 6 bases, with 12 bases spanning the gap. The CDR3 sequence is 12 residues long. Germline CDR1 is MNHNS and CDR2 is SASEGT. CDR3 in DNA: TGTGCCAGCACGCAACTTACTGCTGAAGCTTTCTTT. This encodes CASTQLTAEAFF.

This chain links TRBV4-1 with TRBJ2-7; TRBD2 is a possible D gene (5 bases). Germline V CDR1 and CDR2: MGHRA, YSYEKL. Trimming left V 2 bases short and J 3 bases short, with 8 bases between. The CDR3 length is 13 residues. The CDR3 is CASSQTGLYEQYF. Written as DNA, the CDR3 is TGCGCCAGCAGCCAAACTGGACTCTACGAGCAGTACTTC.

The rearrangement links TRBV29-1 to TRBJ2-3; D might be TRBD1 or TRBD2, each matching 5 bases. The ends were cut back, 7 bases at V and 0 bases at J, with 14 bases in the middle. Germline loops: CDR1 SQVTM, CDR2 ANQGSEA. This CDR3 has 14 residues. This CDR3 reads CSAPGRTSTDTQYF. CDR3 sequence (DNA): TGCAGCGCACCGGGACGGACCAGCACAGATACGCAGTATTTT.

The sample holds a few counts of this clone. The rearrangement joins TRBV4-1 to TRBJ2-3; tentatively, D is TRBD2 (6 bases). V dropped 0 bases and J dropped 2 bases, with 12 bases sitting between them. The CDR3 loop spans 16 amino acids. Germline-derived CDR1 and CDR2 are MGHRA and YSYEKL. The DNA for the CDR3 is TGCGCCAGCAGCCAAGACGGGGGAGCGTACACAGATACGCAGTATTTT. Translation: CASSQDGGAYTDTQYF.

The rearrangement joins TRBV30 to TRBJ2-7; D is possibly TRBD1 (5 bases). This CDR3 region has 14 residues. The ends were cut back, 0 bases at V and 4 bases at J, with 13 bases in the middle. Germline CDR1 reads GTSNPN; CDR2 reads SVGIG (reference sequence). The CDR3 DNA reads as TGTGCCTGGAGTGTACCGCCAGGGATATACGAGCAGTACTTC. It specifies CAWSVPPGIYEQYF.

This clone has just a few counts. The chain joins TRBV29-1 to TRBJ1-2; 9 nucleotides align to TRBD1. Germline values: CDR1 SQVTM, CDR2 ANQGSEA. With V trimmed by 7 bases and J by 2 bases, 14 bases remained unmatched. This CDR3 region has 16 residues. CDR3 nucleotide sequence: TGCAGCGCAAGTAAAAGACAGGGGGGCACCAACTATGGCTACACCTTC. Its protein is CSASKRQGGTNYGYTF.

This clone appeared a few times. V and J are TRBV15 and TRBJ1-2, with TRBD1 identical over 8 bases. After removal of 4 bases from V and 8 bases from J, the junction contained 12 bases not matched to a gene. In germline, CDR1 is LNHNV, CDR2 YYDKDF (reference sequence). This CDR3 is 15 amino acids long. The CDR3 region has the DNA TGTGCCACCAGCATTCCGGGACAGGCGTATATCGGCTACACCTTC. As protein: CATSIPGQAYIGYTF. The full variable domain, with the rest looked up from reference TRBV15 and TRBJ1-2, is DAMVIQNPRYQVTQFGKPVTLSCSQTLNHNVMYWYQQKSSQAPKLLFHYYDKDFNNEADTPDNFQSRRPNTSFCFLDIRSPGLGDTAMYLCATSIPGQAYIGYTFGSGTRLTVV.

The chain links TRBV5-1 to TRBJ2-5; TRBD2 is a possible D gene (6 bases). The CDR3 totals 14 residues. V gave up 1 base and J gave up 5 bases, with 12 bases separating them. The germline gives CDR1 SGHRS, CDR2 YFSETQ. CDR3 protein: CASSLQAGRETQYF. CDR3 coding DNA: TGCGCCAGCAGCTTGCAGGCGGGGCGGGAGACCCAGTACTTC.

The rearrangement uses TRBV10-3 and TRBJ2-5, with TRBD1 as a possible D gene (5 bases). Germline CDR1 is ENHRY and CDR2 is SYGVKD. The length of the CDR3 is 13 residues. The V end lost 7 bases, the J end lost 2 bases, and 11 bases lay between the germline ends. The CDR3 DNA reads as TGTGCCATCAAAGGGCAGGGTCAAGAGACCCAGTACTTC. Protein product: CAIKGQGQETQYF.

The rearrangement links TRBV11-1 to TRBJ2-1, with 9 bases aligning to TRBD1. The V segment lost 1 base and the J segment 8 bases; nucleotides outside the gene matches: 6. CDR1 is SGHAT, CDR2 FQDESV, per germline (reference sequence). The CDR3 has 15 residues. The CDR3 region is CASSLVAWTGDEQFF. The DNA of the CDR3 is TGTGCCAGCAGCTTAGTAGCATGGACAGGGGATGAGCAGTTCTTC.

The rearrangement links TRBV29-1 to TRBJ2-3; possible D gene TRBD1, 5 bases. V was shortened by 4 bases and J by 6 bases, with 8 bases between the two germline ends. The germline V gene has CDR1 SQVTM and CDR2 ANQGSEA. This CDR3 region has 11 residues. The DNA of the CDR3 is TGCAGCGTTGCAGGGCTCGATACGCAGTATTTT. As protein: CSVAGLDTQYF.

This clone was counted between two and nine times. V gene TRBV12-5 combines with J gene TRBJ1-1; 7 bases are a match to TRBD1. This CDR3 region has 15 residues. With V trimmed by 3 bases and J by 0 bases, 4 bases remained unmatched. The germline gives CDR1 LGHNT, CDR2 FRNRAP. The CDR3 sequence is CASGFPGQMNTEAFF. The CDR3 coding sequence is TGTGCTAGTGGTTTTCCGGGACAGATGAACACTGAAGCTTTCTTT. The variable domain in full, with the rest retrieved from reference TRBV12-5 and TRBJ1-1, is DARVTQTPRHKVTEMGQEVTMRCQPILGHNTVFWYRQTMMQGLELLAYFRNRAPLDDSGMPKDRFSAEMPDATLATLKIQPSEPRDSAVYFCASGFPGQMNTEAFFGQGTRLTVV.

This clone has just a few counts. The V call is TRBV30, the J call TRBJ2-2, with D unclear. Germline lookup yields CDR1 GTSNPN and CDR2 SVGIG (reference sequence). The CDR3 is made up of 17 amino acids. Trimming removed 0 bases from V and 0 bases from J, with 14 bases in between. The CDR3 coding sequence is TGTGCCTGGAGTGTATGGGGATCGATTGCGAACACCGGGGAGCTGTTTTTT. Residues: CAWSVWGSIANTGELFF.

V usage is TRBV2 and J usage is TRBJ1-6, with D unclear. This CDR3 comprises 13 residues. Germline V CDR1 and CDR2: SNHLY, FYNNEI. Trimming took 3 bases from V and 6 from J, leaving 6 bases between them. CDR3 in amino acids: CASSDLRNSPLHF. Written as DNA, the CDR3 is TGTGCCAGCAGTGACTTACGTAATTCACCCCTCCACTTT.

The V and J genes are TRBV25-1 and TRBJ2-5, with D perhaps TRBD2 (7 bases). The V and J ends lost 0 bases and 5 bases respectively, with 13 bases between them. Germline V lookup: CDR1 MGHDK, CDR2 SYGVNS. The CDR3 totals 15 residues. CDR3 DNA: TGTGCCAGCAGTGAATACCGGGGGGCGCAGGAGACCCAGTACTTC. Its protein product is CASSEYRGAQETQYF. Based on the CDR3 plus reference TRBV25-1 and TRBJ2-5, the full variable domain is EADIYQTPRYLVIGTGKKITLECSQTMGHDKMYWYQQDPGMELHLIHYSYGVNSTEKGDLSSESTVSRIRTEHFPLTLESARPSHTSQYLCASSEYRGAQETQYFGPGTRLLVL.

V gene TRBV4-1 combines with J gene TRBJ2-5, with 9 bases that match TRBD1. The V gene end was trimmed by 3 bases and the J gene end by 5 bases; junction bases not matched to a gene: 10. Germline CDR1 is MGHRA and CDR2 is YSYEKL. This CDR3 region has 16 residues. The CDR3 sequence is CASSHSSTGGGETQYF. As DNA, the CDR3 is TGCGCCAGCAGCCATTCGTCGACAGGGGGTGGGGAGACCCAGTACTTC.

The chain carries TRBV7-2 and TRBJ2-2; TRBD1 aligns across 12 bases. Germline V gives CDR1 SGHTA, CDR2 FQGNSA. The CDR3 consists of 15 residues. After removal of 8 bases from V and 3 bases from J, the junction contained 4 bases not matched to a gene. The CDR3 reads CASGDRGLYTGELFF. For the CDR3, the DNA is TGTGCCAGCGGGGACAGGGGGCTTTACACCGGGGAGCTGTTTTTT.

This clone has a handful of counts. The CDR3 protein is CASSLEGQGGNEQYF. CDR3 DNA sequence: TGCGCCAGCAGCTTGGAAGGACAGGGAGGCAACGAGCAGTACTTC. The rearrangement uses TRBV5-1 and TRBJ2-7; TRBD1 matches 8 bases. The V segment lost 0 bases and the J segment 5 bases; nucleotides outside the gene matches: 7. Germline V gene lookup returns CDR1 SGHRS and CDR2 YFSETQ. The length of the CDR3 is 15 residues.